This note documents a single T cell receptor (beta chain) sequence. The data were obtained in a study of blood T cell repertoires in COVID-19. Study information: Spain, Italy and the United States supplied samples that represented acute and convalescent COVID-19. The cDNA or gDNA used as material had been derived from T cells, B-cell-depleted T cells, or PBMCs.

In the study's own analysis: Estimation of nucleated cell counts relied on the amplification of reference gene primers. Using immunoSEQ multiplex PCR, the repertoire was profiled, and TCRdb retains in-frame clones only, with some absent. The V and J calls and the clone size are those of that table, but D and trimming were determined from the DNA. The table lists about 74,000 clones, 70% to 80% of them singletons. Input material: peripheral blood. The receptor's source is a man between 70 and 80 years old with acute or convalescent COVID-19.

The CDR3 nucleotides read TGTGCCAGCAGTCATCCGGGACAGAGCTCCTACAATGAGCAGTTCTTC. Protein sequence: CASSHPGQSSYNEQFF. The chain links TRBV2 to TRBJ2-1, with TRBD1 matching 7 bases. Unmatched junction bases numbered 7, after V lost 5 bases and J lost 0 bases. The CDR3 runs 16 residues. Germline V gene sequence: CDR1 SNHLY, CDR2 FYNNEI.